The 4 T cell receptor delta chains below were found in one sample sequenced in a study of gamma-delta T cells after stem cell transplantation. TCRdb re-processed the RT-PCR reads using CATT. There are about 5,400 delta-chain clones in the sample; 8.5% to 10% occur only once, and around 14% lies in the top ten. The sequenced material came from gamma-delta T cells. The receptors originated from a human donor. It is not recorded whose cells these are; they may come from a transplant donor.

In nucleotides, the CDR3 is TGTGCTCTTGGGTTTGTTCCTCCGCGGCACCTCTCCTGGGACACCCGACAGATGTTTTTC. Its translation: CALGFVPPRHLSWDTRQMFF. This chain links TRDV1 with TRDJ3; maybe TRDD2 (5 bases). The V gene's germline CDR1 is TSWWSYY and CDR2 QGS. Trimming removed 5 bases from V and 0 bases from J, with 20 bases in between. The CDR3 is 20 residues long.

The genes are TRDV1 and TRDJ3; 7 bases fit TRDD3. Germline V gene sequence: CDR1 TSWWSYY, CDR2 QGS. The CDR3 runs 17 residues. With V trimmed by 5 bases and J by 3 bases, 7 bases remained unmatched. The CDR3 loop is CALGTPGGGWDTRQMFF. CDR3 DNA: TGTGCTCTTGGGACCCCTGGGGGGGGCTGGGACACCCGACAGATGTTTTTC.

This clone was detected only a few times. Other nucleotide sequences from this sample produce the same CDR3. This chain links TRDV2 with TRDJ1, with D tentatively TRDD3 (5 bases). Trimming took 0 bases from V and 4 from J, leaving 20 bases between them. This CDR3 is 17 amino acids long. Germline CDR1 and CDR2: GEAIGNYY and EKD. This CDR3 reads CACDTVTKSRDVDKLIF. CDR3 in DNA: TGTGCCTGTGACACCGTGACCAAATCTAGGGATGTCGATAAACTCATCTTT.

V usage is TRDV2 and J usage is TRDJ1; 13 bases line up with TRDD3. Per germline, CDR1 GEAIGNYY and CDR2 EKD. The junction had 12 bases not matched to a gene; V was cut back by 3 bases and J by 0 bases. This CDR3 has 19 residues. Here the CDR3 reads CACDVLTGGYAPYTDKLIF. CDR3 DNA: TGTGCCTGTGACGTCCTTACTGGGGGATACGCTCCCTACACCGATAAACTCATCTTT.